This T cell receptor beta chain was sequenced during a study of blood T cell repertoires in COVID-19. For the study at large: Whether acute or convalescent, the COVID-19 samples came from the United States, Italy and Spain. Sample material is recorded as cDNA or gDNA derived from T cells, B-cell-depleted T cells, or PBMCs.

Trimming removed 2 bases from V and 5 bases from J, with 9 bases in between. Germline loops: CDR1 GTSNPN, CDR2 SVGIG (reference sequence). CDR3 length: 12 residues. Original methodology: The assay estimated nucleated cells by amplifying reference gene primers. Assay: immunoSEQ multiplex PCR; the TCRdb copy retains only in-frame clones and omits some. V, J and clone size are taken as reported in that table, and D and trimming were inferred from the DNA itself. Seen here are around 70,000 clones, about 80% observed once, and the top ten hold 6.6%. The chain couples TRBV30 to TRBJ2-5; maybe TRBD1 (6 bases). Sequenced: peripheral blood. The clonotype originates from a man in his fifties or sixties with acute or convalescent COVID-19. The CDR3 sequence is CAWSTTGETQYF. Written as DNA, the CDR3 is TGTGCCTGGAGTACTACAGGGGAGACCCAGTACTTC.